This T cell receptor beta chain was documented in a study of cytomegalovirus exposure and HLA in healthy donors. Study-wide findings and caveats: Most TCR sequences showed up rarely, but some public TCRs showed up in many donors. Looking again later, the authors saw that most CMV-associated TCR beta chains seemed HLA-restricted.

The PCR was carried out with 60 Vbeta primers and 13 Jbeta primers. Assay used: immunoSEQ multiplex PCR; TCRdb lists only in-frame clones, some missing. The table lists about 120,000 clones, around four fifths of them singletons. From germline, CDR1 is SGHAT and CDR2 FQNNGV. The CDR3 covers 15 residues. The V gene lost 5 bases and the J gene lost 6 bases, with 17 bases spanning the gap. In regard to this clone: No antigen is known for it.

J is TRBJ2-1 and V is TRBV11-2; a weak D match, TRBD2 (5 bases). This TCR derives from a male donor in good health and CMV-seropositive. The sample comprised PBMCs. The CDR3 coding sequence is TGTGCCAGCAGCCCGAGGGTCCTGAGGAGCAATGAGCAGTTCTTC. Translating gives CASSPRVLRSNEQFF.